The 20 T cell receptor beta chains given below trace back to one sample, sequenced in a study of CXCR3-negative and CXCR3-positive naive CD8 T cells. UMI-labeled 5' RACE TRB cDNA libraries were prepared from the cells. TCRdb reprocessed the 5' RACE reads, keeping one entry per CDR3 protein, no DNA. The listing contains 150,000 or so distinct CDR3 sequences. The sequencing sample was made of naive CXCR3- CD8+ T cells from blood. Subset reported: CD45RO-CCR7+CD27+CD95- naive CD8+ T cells lacking CXCR3 (TNR3-). Receptor source: a human donor in good health. Some clones in this sample may be carry-over from other donors' samples.

The V call is TRBV29-1, the J call TRBJ2-2. The V gene's germline CDR1 is SQVTM and CDR2 ANQGSEA. This CDR3 has 14 residues. This chain's CDR3 is CSVEELTNTGELFF.

The chain couples TRBV5-4 to TRBJ2-5. This CDR3 has 16 amino acids. Germline V lookup: CDR1 SGHNT, CDR2 YYREEE (reference sequence). The CDR3 spells CASSFGLLTTQETQYF.

The chain has TRBV7-6 and TRBJ1-5; the D call of TRBD1 rests on TCRdb alone, since no DNA is present to check it. CDR1 SGHVS and CDR2 FNYEAQ come from the germline V gene. The CDR3 is made up of 15 amino acids. The CDR3 spells CASSLGGQVNQPQHF.

The chain is built from TRBV6-5 and TRBJ2-2; TCRdb lists TRBD1, though no DNA is available to test this call. The CDR3 contains 13 residues. The V gene's germline CDR1 is MNHEY and CDR2 SVGAGI. The CDR3 protein is CASSYGGTGELFF.

The rearrangement uses TRBV5-1 and TRBJ2-3; TCRdb picks TRBD1, but there is no DNA to check that call. This CDR3 contains 16 residues. Looked up from germline, CDR1 is SGHRS and CDR2 is YFSETQ. The CDR3 protein is CASSSLTRGRTDTQYF.

The chain joins TRBV29-1 to TRBJ2-2. The length of the CDR3 is 12 residues. Germline-derived CDR1 and CDR2 are SQVTM and ANQGSEA. CDR3 region: CSVVSEGRELFF.

V usage is TRBV5-8 and J usage is TRBJ2-7. CDR1 and CDR2 from the germline V gene are SGHTS and YDEGEE. The CDR3 has 14 amino acids. The CDR3: CASSLYGLSYEQYF.

J is TRBJ2-2 and V is TRBV12-3 or TRBV12-4; TCRdb designates TRBD2, a call that cannot be tested without DNA. The CDR3 extends over 19 amino acids. CDR3 in amino acids: CASSLPGTSGGAYPGELFF.

The chain combines TRBV29-1 with TRBJ2-7; as DNA is missing, the TRBD2 call by TCRdb cannot be tested. Germline V gives CDR1 SQVTM, CDR2 ANQGSEA. The CDR3 covers 14 residues. The CDR3 protein is CSVELADNSYEQYF.

The chain joins TRBV2 to TRBJ2-3. The V gene's germline CDR1 is SNHLY and CDR2 FYNNEI. This CDR3 contains 14 residues. This chain's CDR3 is CASRDRNSTDTQYF. Supplemented by reference TRBV2 and TRBJ2-3, the full variable domain reads EPEVTQTPSHQVTQMGQEVILRCVPISNHLYFYWYRQILGQKVEFLVSFYNNEISEKSEIFDDQFSVERPDGSNFTLKIRSTKLEDSAMYFCASRDRNSTDTQYFGPGTRLTVL.

This chain links TRBV20-1 with TRBJ2-1; TCRdb indicates TRBD1, and absent DNA this call remains unverified. There are 16 residues in the CDR3. Germline CDR1 DFQATT, CDR2 SNEGSKA (reference sequence). The CDR3: CSASAQTGTGNNEQFF.

The CDR3 sequence: CASSLVTQRTQAFF. The V gene is TRBV7-9, the J gene TRBJ1-1; TCRdb's assignment of TRBD1 cannot be checked, as there is no DNA. The CDR3 runs to 14 residues. Germline loops: CDR1 SEHNR, CDR2 FQNEAQ (reference sequence).

The gene calls are TRBV28 and TRBJ1-5; TCRdb outputs TRBD1, but without DNA this stays unchecked. CDR1 is MDHEN and CDR2 is SYDVKM in the germline V gene. The CDR3 spans 14 residues. The CDR3 reads CASSWTGGRQPQHF.

The V gene is TRBV11-3, the J gene TRBJ1-2. Germline values: CDR1 SGHNT, CDR2 YENEEA. The CDR3 sequence is 13 residues long. CDR3 region: CASSLGSSYGYTF.

CDR3 protein: CASSLGRGGQYF. The chain uses TRBV5-6 and TRBJ2-3; TCRdb gives TRBD2 as the D gene, but with no DNA this cannot be confirmed. Germline V CDR1 and CDR2: SGHDT, YYEEEE. This CDR3 has 12 amino acids.

The V gene is TRBV5-1, the J gene TRBJ2-2. The CDR3 is made up of 12 amino acids. Per the germline V gene, CDR1 is SGHRS and CDR2 is YFSETQ. CDR3: CASSLWDGELFF.

The V gene is TRBV5-1, the J gene TRBJ2-7. The CDR3 sequence is 16 residues long. The germline V gene has CDR1 SGHRS and CDR2 YFSETQ. The CDR3 loop is CASSSGQGLVSYEQYF.

This chain uses TRBV7-2 with TRBJ2-6; TCRdb's D call, TRBD2, is unchecked because there is no DNA. The CDR3 runs 18 residues. From germline, CDR1 is SGHTA and CDR2 FQGNSA. The CDR3 loop reads CASSPNSGRHSGANVLTF.

The V gene is TRBV27, the J gene TRBJ2-1; TCRdb selects TRBD1, and the lack of DNA leaves this call unchecked. This CDR3 comprises 15 residues. Germline V gives CDR1 MNHEY, CDR2 SMNVEV (reference sequence). This CDR3 is CASSPGDLNPNEQFF.

The chain has TRBV12-3 or TRBV12-4 and TRBJ2-1; no DNA is available, so the TRBD1 call from TCRdb remains unchecked. The CDR3 is 15 amino acids. This CDR3 reads CASSSLDRKGIEQFF.